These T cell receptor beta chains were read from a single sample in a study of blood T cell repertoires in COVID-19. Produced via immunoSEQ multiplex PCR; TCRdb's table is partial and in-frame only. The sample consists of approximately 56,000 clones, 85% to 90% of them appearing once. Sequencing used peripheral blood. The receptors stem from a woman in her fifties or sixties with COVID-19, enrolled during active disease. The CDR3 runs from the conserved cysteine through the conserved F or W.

CDR3 protein: CATSRDNSFPGELFF; J gene: TRBJ2-2; V gene: TRBV15
CDR3 protein: CASSPLGVGTEAFF; J gene: TRBJ1-1; V gene: TRBV7-8
CDR3 protein: CASSFSQGSTQFF; J gene: TRBJ2-1; V gene: TRBV12-3/TRBV12-4
CDR3 protein: CAWSPYRQGAYEQYF; J gene: TRBJ2-7; V gene: TRBV30
CDR3 protein: CASSQLLGASYEQYF; J gene: TRBJ2-7; V gene: TRBV7-2
CDR3 protein: CASNSGTGPREQYF; J gene: TRBJ2-7; V gene: TRBV5-1
CDR3 protein: CASSPPGFNGNTIYF; J gene: TRBJ1-3; V gene: TRBV7-9
CDR3 protein: CASSLAQGYSGNTIYF; J gene: TRBJ1-3; V gene: TRBV5-5
CDR3 protein: CASSYSGSSSRNEQFF; J gene: TRBJ2-1; V gene: TRBV6-6
CDR3 protein: CASSFPTSGGSYNEQFF; J gene: TRBJ2-1; V gene: TRBV7-2
CDR3 protein: CASSPGTGFNSPLHF; J gene: TRBJ1-6; V gene: TRBV6-5
CDR3 protein: CASSPGTTYEQYF; J gene: TRBJ2-7; V gene: TRBV2
CDR3 protein: CATNIEVRGPQHF; J gene: TRBJ1-5; V gene: TRBV24-1
CDR3 protein: CASSHGLAGYNEQFF; J gene: TRBJ2-1; V gene: TRBV6-6
CDR3 protein: CASSKGVAANTGELFF; J gene: TRBJ2-2; V gene: TRBV9
CDR3 protein: CASSPYRTGGKTEAFF; J gene: TRBJ1-1; V gene: TRBV7-2
CDR3 protein: CSAVQRETQYF; J gene: TRBJ2-5; V gene: TRBV29-1
CDR3 protein: CASSLARRGHGYTF; J gene: TRBJ1-2; V gene: TRBV7-9
CDR3 protein: CASRGRGLARSSYEQYF; J gene: TRBJ2-7; V gene: TRBV28
CDR3 protein: CASSVGGADEQYF; J gene: TRBJ2-7; V gene: TRBV9
CDR3 protein: CASSLDSLAGLSYEQYF; J gene: TRBJ2-7; V gene: TRBV11-2
CDR3 protein: CASSPTQGIGQPQHF; J gene: TRBJ1-5; V gene: TRBV19
CDR3 protein: CAISELQGAGGANVLTF; J gene: TRBJ2-6; V gene: TRBV10-3
CDR3 protein: CASSSRLAGTYEQYF; J gene: TRBJ2-7; V gene: TRBV28
CDR3 protein: CAISERDDQPQHF; J gene: TRBJ1-5; V gene: TRBV10-3
CDR3 protein: CASSPGTSDYEQYF; J gene: TRBJ2-7; V gene: TRBV5-1